Sequencing of this TCR beta chain was carried out in a study of cytomegalovirus exposure and HLA in healthy donors. General study points: Sequencing depth across donors, presence/absence analyses assumed, was roughly uniform.

It was with 60 Vbeta and 13 Jbeta primers that the PCR ran. The method was immunoSEQ multiplex PCR; TCRdb's version includes in-frame clones alone and lacks a portion of them. The repertoire holds about 89,000 clones, with around 74% as singletons. The germline gives CDR1 MDHEN, CDR2 SYDVKM. The ends lost 1 base at V and 3 bases at J; junction bases unmatched: 14. The CDR3 is made up of 19 amino acids. As regards this clone: Its target is unknown.

The V and J genes are TRBV28 and TRBJ2-1; TRBD2 matches 8 bases. The sequencing sample was made of PBMCs. The sequence came from a male donor in good health and CMV-seronegative. This CDR3 is CASSLLSARGRSYYNEQFF. The CDR3 nucleotides read TGTGCCAGCAGTTTATTATCGGCTCGCGGGAGGTCATACTACAATGAGCAGTTCTTC.